Presented here are 21 T cell receptor beta chains from one specimen sequenced in a study of persistence of HIV-infected CD4 T cells. The stimulus was an HIV-1 Gag 15-mer peptide pool, about 1.1 ug/peptide/mL. Memory cells lacking CD40L and CD69 with high CD45RO were sorted. Sequencing used immunoSEQ version 4 in survey mode. Assay used: immunoSEQ multiplex PCR; TCRdb lists only in-frame clones, some missing. The sample has about 32,000 clones, about four fifths seen once. Their antigen targets remain unknown. This sample comprised CD4+ T cells sorted from PBMCs after approximately 20-hour stimulation, obtained from a patient who received antiretroviral therapy. The receptors derive from an adult woman with HIV who was CMV-seropositive.

This sequence joins TRBV6-6 and TRBJ2-4, with 11 bases that match TRBD1. CDR3 length equals 16 residues. V lost 7 bases and J lost 5; bases outside the gene matches: 10. Germline V gives CDR1 MNHNY, CDR2 SVGAGI (reference sequence). The CDR3 sequence: CASTIRDRGGQNIQYF. In nucleotides, the CDR3 is TGTGCCAGCACCATCCGGGACAGGGGGGGGCAAAACATTCAGTACTTC.

CDR3: CASSFFGEQYF. The CDR3 DNA sequence: TGTGCCAGCAGCTTCTTTGGAGAGCAGTACTTC. The chain combines TRBV3-1 (or the pseudogene TRBV3-2) with TRBJ2-7, with unresolved D. V was pared by 5 bases and J by 7 bases, with 9 bases between. Germline V CDR1 and CDR2: LGHDT, YNNKEL (reference sequence). The CDR3 spans 11 residues.

This chain links TRBV28 with TRBJ1-1; D not resolved. Germline V gene data show CDR1 as MDHEN and CDR2 as SYDVKM. The ends were cut back, 3 bases at V and 10 bases at J, with 18 bases in the middle. The CDR3 extends over 14 amino acids. This chain's CDR3 is CASSLARRVSAAFF. The CDR3 DNA follows: TGTGCCAGCAGTTTGGCGCGTCGTGTTTCTGCAGCTTTCTTT.

CDR3: CASSLESRTYEQYF. The CDR3 DNA reads as TGTGCCAGCAGCTTAGAATCACGTACGTACGAGCAGTACTTC. The J gene is TRBJ2-7, the V gene TRBV7-9; D gene ambiguous. This CDR3 has 14 amino acids. Per the germline V gene, CDR1 is SEHNR and CDR2 is FQNEAQ (reference sequence). With 1 base removed from V and 4 bases from J, the gap between germline ends came to 11 bases.

The chain is built from TRBV5-8 and TRBJ1-4; 7 bases agree with TRBD1. J was trimmed by 8 bases and V by 6 bases; bases with no gene match: 10. The CDR3 length is 14 residues. Germline CDR1 is SGHTS and CDR2 is YDEGEE. The CDR3: CASTTGQRFEKLFF. CDR3 sequence (DNA): TGTGCCAGCACCACGGGACAGCGGTTCGAAAAACTGTTTTTT. Filled out from reference TRBV5-8 and TRBJ1-4, the complete variable domain reads EAGVTQSPTHLIKTRGQQATLRCSPISGHTSVYWYQQALGLGLQFLLWYDEGEERNRGNFPPRFSGRQFPNYSSELNVNALELEDSALYLCASTTGQRFEKLFFGSGTQLSVL.

The rearrangement joins TRBV29-1 to TRBJ1-5, with D hard to call. The CDR3 sequence is 13 residues long. V was cut by 7 bases and J by 2 bases, with 12 bases left in between. CDR1 and CDR2 (germline): SQVTM, ANQGSEA. DNA of the CDR3: TGCAGCGCCGTGGCAGGCGGCAATCAGCCCCAGCATTTT. Residues: CSAVAGGNQPQHF.

The chain links TRBV7-2 to TRBJ1-1, with D hard to call. The CDR3 has 15 residues. V lost 4 bases, J lost 1 base, and 13 bases lay in between. Germline CDR1 reads SGHTA; CDR2 reads FQGNSA. The CDR3 nucleotides are TGTGCCAGCAGCTCCCGGGGAGCGGGGAACACTGAAGCTTTCTTT. Its translation is CASSSRGAGNTEAFF.

V and J are TRBV10-3 and TRBJ2-2, with 7 bases matching TRBD1. CDR1 is ENHRY, CDR2 SYGVKD, per germline. V lost 10 bases to trimming and J lost 0 bases; unmatched junction nucleotides: 5. The CDR3 has 14 amino acids. CDR3 in amino acids: CATAGGTNTGELFF. In DNA, the CDR3 is TGTGCCACCGCAGGGGGAACGAACACCGGGGAGCTGTTTTTT.

The CDR3 nucleotides read TGTGCCAGCAGCCAAGGAAGGGACAGGGGGCGAGGCTACACCTTC. It specifies CASSQGRDRGRGYTF. The genes are TRBV3-1 (or the pseudogene TRBV3-2) and TRBJ1-2; 12 nucleotides align to TRBD1. The V gene's germline CDR1 is LGHDT and CDR2 YNNKEL (reference sequence). V shed 1 base and J 8 bases; nucleotides not matched to a gene: 5. The CDR3 length is 15 residues.

The chain has TRBV20-1 and TRBJ1-2, with a weak D call TRBD1 (6 bases). The CDR3 is 16 amino acids. With 3 bases removed from V and 3 bases from J, the gap between germline ends came to 20 bases. Germline V gene sequence: CDR1 DFQATT, CDR2 SNEGSKA (reference sequence). The CDR3, as DNA: TGCAGTGCTAGTTCGAGTGTACAGGGACTGCACTATGGCTACACCTTC. It specifies CSASSSVQGLHYGYTF.

The V gene is TRBV7-2, the J gene TRBJ2-5; maybe TRBD2 (7 bases). V lost 5 bases and J 5 bases, leaving 18 bases between the germline ends. Germline V lookup: CDR1 SGHTA, CDR2 FQGNSA. This CDR3 contains 15 residues. The chain's CDR3 is CASSPGRGSTETQYF. The CDR3 region has the DNA TGTGCCAGCAGCCCGGGGAGGGGGAGTACGGAGACCCAGTACTTC.

This clone was seen once. The genes are TRBV5-4 and TRBJ2-5; D possibly uses TRBD1 or TRBD2 (5 bases each). Between the trimmed V and J ends, which lost 0 bases and 3 bases, there was a span of 6 bases. From germline, CDR1 is SGHNT and CDR2 YYREEE (reference sequence). The CDR3 covers 13 residues. The CDR3 nucleotides are TGTGCCAGCAGCTTGGGAGGGGAAGAGACCCAGTACTTC. This sequence encodes CASSLGGEETQYF.

This rearrangement joins TRBV27 to TRBJ1-1; tentative D call: TRBD1 (5 bases). The CDR3 consists of 16 residues. The germline V and J ends were trimmed by 3 bases and 5 bases, with 19 bases remaining between them. Germline loops: CDR1 MNHEY, CDR2 SMNVEV (reference sequence). This chain's CDR3 is CASSLGRDPRLTEAFF. The CDR3 DNA reads TGTGCCAGCAGTTTGGGTAGGGACCCGAGGCTTACTGAAGCTTTCTTT.

This clone is a singleton in its sample. The chain couples TRBV6-1 to TRBJ2-1; no firm D call. Germline V gene data show CDR1 as MNHNS and CDR2 as SASEGT. V lost 2 bases and J lost 2, with 13 bases in between. This CDR3 comprises 16 residues. The CDR3 bases are TGTGCCAGCAGTGAATTGGTCTCGGGTGCCTACAATGAGCAGTTCTTC. This codes for CASSELVSGAYNEQFF.

The chain has TRBV6-2 or TRBV6-3 and TRBJ1-1; 12 nucleotides agree with TRBD1. CDR3 length equals 17 residues. Germline CDR1 reads MNHEY; CDR2 reads SVGEGT. V dropped 5 bases and J dropped 2; count of bases not matched to a gene: 9. The CDR3 nucleotides are TGTGCCAGCAGTGACCCCGGGACAGGGGGCAGAAACACTGAAGCTTTCTTT. Residues: CASSDPGTGGRNTEAFF.

This clone was picked up a small number of times. The chain joins TRBV9 to TRBJ1-6; possible D gene TRBD1, 5 bases. Germline CDR1 is SGDLS and CDR2 is YYNGEE. Trimming shortened V by 0 bases and J by 0 bases, and 7 bases separated the two germline ends. The CDR3 is made up of 16 amino acids. CDR3 nucleotides: TGTGCCAGCAGCGTAGGACAGAGCTCCTATAATTCACCCCTCCACTTT. Protein sequence: CASSVGQSSYNSPLHF.

The chain has TRBV18 and TRBJ2-2, with 12 positions matching TRBD1. V lost 0 bases to trimming and J lost 6 bases; unmatched junction nucleotides: 5. CDR3 length: 17 amino acids. Germline CDR1 reads KGHSH; CDR2 reads LQKENI. CDR3 DNA sequence: TGTGCCAGCTCACCACCGGGACAGGGGGCAGGACCCGGGGAGCTGTTTTTT. Protein sequence: CASSPPGQGAGPGELFF.

This clone was detected only once. V and J are TRBV7-8 and TRBJ1-2; D is possibly TRBD1 (6 bases). Germline V CDR1 and CDR2: SGHVS, FQNEAQ. This CDR3 has 13 residues. Trimming shortened V by 6 bases and J by 8 bases, and 16 bases separated the two germline ends. CDR3 in DNA: TGTGCCAGCAGATTAACAGGGTCGAGGGGCTACACCTTC. Its protein product is CASRLTGSRGYTF. The full variable domain, completed using reference TRBV7-8 and TRBJ1-2, is GAGVSQSPRYKVAKRGQDVALRCDPISGHVSLFWYQQALGQGPEFLTYFQNEAQLDKSGLPSDRFFAERPEGSVSTLKIQRTQQEDSAVYLCASRLTGSRGYTFGSGTRLTVV.

J is TRBJ1-1 and V is TRBV7-2; weak D call: TRBD1 (5 bases). The germline V gene has CDR1 SGHTA and CDR2 FQGNSA. Trimming took 6 bases from V and 1 from J, leaving 9 bases between them. This CDR3 is 13 amino acids long. The CDR3 DNA is TGTGCCAGCAGGATACAGGAGAACACTGAAGCTTTCTTT. This encodes CASRIQENTEAFF.

The chain carries TRBV11-3 and TRBJ1-1; D is unclear. Looked up from germline, CDR1 is SGHNT and CDR2 is YENEEA. Trimming took 5 bases from V and 2 from J, leaving 9 bases between them. This CDR3 is 13 amino acids long. CDR3 residues: CASSQGPNTEAFF. DNA of the CDR3: TGTGCCAGCAGCCAAGGGCCTAACACTGAAGCTTTCTTT.

The gene calls are TRBV30 and TRBJ2-7; 7 bases fit TRBD1. This CDR3 is 13 amino acids long. After removal of 5 bases from V and 4 bases from J, the junction contained 8 bases not matched to a gene. Germline V gene sequence: CDR1 GTSNPN, CDR2 SVGIG (reference sequence). The CDR3 DNA sequence: TGTGCCTGGTCCCGGGACAGCCAATACGAGCAGTACTTC. It is translated as CAWSRDSQYEQYF.